The present TCR beta chain was sequenced within a study of shared clonotypes between healthy human individuals. Comments on this clone: A much larger clone differs from this one at a single base, so this may be a read error.

The table came from immunoSEQ multiplex PCR; TCRdb's copy has only in-frame clones and leaves some out. The data contain roughly 500,000 clones, around four fifths of them seen just once; the ten biggest clones take up more than 10%. The TCR comes from a woman aged 40-49 years in good health. Some clones in this sample may be carry-over from other donors' samples. The specimen was PBMCs.

CDR3 loop: CASSSGLAGGYEQYF. The CDR3 nucleotides read TGTGCCAGCAGCTCGGGACTAGCGGGAGGCTACGAGCAGTACTTC. The chain has TRBV5-5 and TRBJ2-7; 15 bases map to TRBD2. This CDR3 has 15 residues. Germline CDR1 reads SGHKS; CDR2 reads YYEKEE (reference sequence). The V gene end was trimmed by 3 bases and the J gene end by 3 bases; junction bases not matched to a gene: 1.